These 5 T cell receptor beta chains were all obtained from the same sample, sequenced in a study of blood T cell repertoires in COVID-19. TCRdb keeps only in-frame clones here, not all; method: immunoSEQ multiplex PCR. The sample has about 74,000 clones, around nine tenths seen once; the top ten hold just over 9%. The sequenced sample consisted of peripheral blood. The origin of the receptors is a human donor in a cohort sampled during active COVID-19.

This clone is a singleton in its sample. The chain is built from TRBV5-5 and TRBJ2-1; D is perhaps TRBD1 (5 bases). Per the germline V gene, CDR1 is SGHKS and CDR2 is YYEKEE (reference sequence). This CDR3 comprises 15 residues. V was pared by 4 bases and J by 0 bases, with 11 bases between. The CDR3 is CASSPGLGSYNEQFF. The CDR3, as DNA: TGTGCCAGCAGCCCAGGGCTTGGCTCCTACAATGAGCAGTTCTTC.

The V and J genes are TRBV6-2 or TRBV6-3 and TRBJ1-4, with D perhaps TRBD1 (5 bases). V lost 5 bases and J 4 bases, leaving 11 bases between the germline ends. Germline lookup yields CDR1 MNHEY and CDR2 SVGEGT. The CDR3 has 14 residues. CDR3 region: CASSVRGGNEKLFF. The CDR3 DNA reads TGTGCCAGCAGTGTCCGGGGGGGTAATGAAAAACTGTTTTTT.

The chain is built from TRBV7-8 and TRBJ2-4, with 7 bases fitting TRBD1. CDR3 length equals 15 residues. From germline, CDR1 is SGHVS and CDR2 FQNEAQ. V lost 1 base to trimming and J lost 9 bases; unmatched junction nucleotides: 9. DNA of the CDR3: TGTGCCAGCAGCTTAGAGGCGGCAGGGGGTAGCATTCAGTACTTC. It translates to CASSLEAAGGSIQYF.

The CDR3 DNA reads TGTGCCAGCAGCTTGAAGCTAGCCGTGGGGGGAGATACGCAGTATTTT. Translated: CASSLKLAVGGDTQYF. The chain recombines TRBV5-4 with TRBJ2-3; D might be TRBD2 (6 bases). The length of the CDR3 is 16 residues. The germline CDR1 and CDR2 sequences are SGHNT and YYREEE (reference sequence). V was clipped by 1 base and J by 5 bases, with 17 bases between them.

V and J are TRBV7-3 and TRBJ2-7; TRBD1 matches 7 bases. CDR1 and CDR2 (germline): SGHTA, FQGTGA. This CDR3 spans 16 amino acids. V was clipped by 4 bases and J by 2 bases; unmatched bases: 11. Here the CDR3 reads CASSWAPGQAPYEQYF. CDR3 DNA: TGTGCCAGCAGCTGGGCCCCCGGACAGGCACCCTACGAGCAGTACTTC.